Each of the 30 T cell receptor beta chains below was sequenced from the same sample in a study of post-analysis software for immune sequencing data. Study-wide results and limits: Among five TRBV segments more frequent in patients than controls were TRBV5-6, TRBV5-1 and TRBV20-1.

Their cognate antigens are unknown. The TCR beta cDNA libraries carried unique molecular identifiers. A single record per CDR3 protein comes from TCRdb applying MiXCR to the PCR reads. The table has around 700,000 distinct CDR3 sequences, 59% seen once; the top ten hold approximately 10%. Sequencing was done on a sample of blood. The receptors shown here come from a girl aged 2 to 9 with multiple sclerosis.

The J gene is TRBJ2-7, the V gene TRBV10-3; D is undetermined. V lost 0 bases and J lost 3, with 6 bases in between. Germline assignment: CDR1 ENHRY and CDR2 SYGVKD. The CDR3 runs to 13 residues. The CDR3 loop is CAISESARYEQYF. CDR3 nucleotides: TGTGCCATCAGTGAGTCGGCCCGCTACGAGCAGTACTTC.

This clonotype was seen more than once but under ten times. This sequence joins TRBV20-1 and TRBJ2-1; D might be TRBD1 (7 bases). With 0 bases removed from V and 4 bases from J, the gap between germline ends came to 10 bases. Per the germline V gene, CDR1 is DFQATT and CDR2 is SNEGSKA (reference sequence). The CDR3 is 14 amino acids. The CDR3 DNA reads TGCAGTGCTAGAGACAGGGGGGCGTACAATGAGCAGTTCTTC. It encodes CSARDRGAYNEQFF.

V is TRBV4-3 and J is TRBJ2-3; D assignment may be TRBD1 or TRBD2 (5 bases each). Per germline, CDR1 LGHNA and CDR2 YSLEER. The CDR3 runs to 16 residues. V was cut by 5 bases and J by 2 bases, with 17 bases left in between. CDR3 loop: CASSKAYRDHTDTQYF. DNA of the CDR3: TGCGCCAGCAGCAAAGCTTACCGGGACCACACAGATACGCAGTATTTT.

V and J are TRBV14 and TRBJ2-5; D is unclear. This CDR3 is 16 amino acids long. Germline V gene sequence: CDR1 SGHDN, CDR2 FVKESK. Trimming removed 0 bases from V and 2 bases from J, with 13 bases in between. The CDR3 DNA is TGTGCCAGCAGCCAAGATCGAGAACTCAGACAAGAGACCCAGTACTTC. It encodes CASSQDRELRQETQYF.

V usage is TRBV20-1 and J usage is TRBJ1-6, with D tentatively TRBD1 (6 bases). The germline gives CDR1 DFQATT, CDR2 SNEGSKA (reference sequence). CDR3 size: 14 residues. Trimming took 3 bases from V and 8 from J, leaving 14 bases between them. In nucleotides, the CDR3 is TGCAGTGCTAGGGGGGGCGAATTCGATTCACCCCTCCACTTT. It translates to CSARGGEFDSPLHF.

V and J are TRBV5-1 and TRBJ1-1, with 10 bases fitting TRBD1. The CDR3 spans 18 residues. Per germline, CDR1 SGHRS and CDR2 YFSETQ. The J segment lost 0 bases and the V segment lost 1 base, leaving 9 bases of the junction unmatched. In DNA form, the CDR3 reads TGCGCCAGCAGCTTGTGGGGGACAGGGGAGAGCATGAACACTGAAGCTTTCTTT. Amino acids: CASSLWGTGESMNTEAFF.

The chain uses TRBV7-2 and TRBJ2-5; D uncertain. Germline CDR1 SGHTA, CDR2 FQGNSA. The V end lost 0 bases, the J end lost 1 base, and 6 bases lay between the germline ends. The CDR3 is made up of 14 amino acids. The CDR3 nucleotides read TGTGCCAGCAGCTTAGCGGCGGTCCAAGAGACCCAGTACTTC. This codes for CASSLAAVQETQYF. Full variable domain (missing parts from reference TRBV7-2 and TRBJ2-5): GAGVSQSPSNKVTEKGKDVELRCDPISGHTALYWYRQSLGQGLEFLIYFQGNSAPDKSGLPSDRFSAERTGGSVSTLTIQRTQQEDSAVYLCASSLAAVQETQYFGPGTRLLVL.

The chain recombines TRBV20-1 with TRBJ2-7; 10 positions match TRBD2. With 1 base clipped from V and 4 bases from J, the junction kept 10 bases outside the gene matches. The CDR3 is 16 residues long. Germline CDR1 reads DFQATT; CDR2 reads SNEGSKA (reference sequence). The CDR3 bases are TGCAGTGCTAGAGGGGGACGGAGCGGGGGGGTATACGAGCAGTACTTC. This gives the protein CSARGGRSGGVYEQYF.

The J gene is TRBJ1-5, the V gene TRBV7-8, with no clear D. Trimming took off 4 bases at V and 11 bases at J, with 15 bases between the two ends. The germline V gene has CDR1 SGHVS and CDR2 FQNEAQ. This CDR3 is built from 13 residues. CDR3 residues: CASSWGSARAQHF. CDR3 nucleotide sequence: TGTGCCAGCAGCTGGGGTAGTGCTAGGGCCCAGCATTTT.

The J gene is TRBJ2-7, the V gene TRBV20-1; D is undetermined. The V gene lost 3 bases and the J gene lost 7 bases, with 10 bases spanning the gap. The CDR3 covers 11 residues. The V gene's germline CDR1 is DFQATT and CDR2 SNEGSKA (reference sequence). The CDR3 reads CSASIGNEQYF. For the CDR3, the DNA is TGCAGTGCTAGTATAGGCAATGAGCAGTACTTC.

This chain links TRBV27 with TRBJ2-1, with 8 nucleotides matching TRBD2. The CDR3 spans 16 residues. V shed 3 bases and J 9 bases; nucleotides not matched to a gene: 13. CDR1 MNHEY and CDR2 SMNVEV come from the germline V gene (reference sequence). In DNA form, the CDR3 reads TGTGCCAGCAGTTTCCCGGTGAGCGGGAGAGGGAGTGAGCAGTTCTTC. It specifies CASSFPVSGRGSEQFF.

This clonotype appeared once. The chain links TRBV20-1 to TRBJ1-1, with a weak D call TRBD1 (5 bases). CDR3 length equals 12 residues. V was clipped by 0 bases and J by 6 bases, with 8 bases between them. Germline V gene lookup returns CDR1 DFQATT and CDR2 SNEGSKA (reference sequence). The CDR3 DNA is TGCAGTGCTAGAGATAGGGGAGCTGAAGCTTTCTTT. This translates into CSARDRGAEAFF.

This clonotype has just a few counts. The J gene is TRBJ2-7, the V gene TRBV6-5; TRBD2 agrees at 15 bases. The V segment lost 1 base and the J segment 3 bases; nucleotides outside the gene matches: 7. Germline loops: CDR1 MNHEY, CDR2 SVGAGI. The CDR3 is made up of 18 amino acids. The CDR3 protein is CASSYFGTSGRLLYEQYF. The CDR3 region has the DNA TGTGCCAGCAGTTACTTCGGGACTAGCGGGAGGCTGCTCTACGAGCAGTACTTC.

In its sample, this clonotype was seen once. The V gene is TRBV29-1, the J gene TRBJ1-1; possibly TRBD1 for D (6 bases). The CDR3 runs to 13 residues. Germline V gene lookup returns CDR1 SQVTM and CDR2 ANQGSEA. Between the trimmed V and J ends, which lost 6 bases and 2 bases, there was a span of 13 bases. CDR3 nucleotides: TGCAGCGTCCTAGGGACACTAAACACTGAAGCTTTCTTT. Protein: CSVLGTLNTEAFF. The full variable domain, with the rest looked up from reference TRBV29-1 and TRBJ1-1, is SAVISQKPSRDICQRGTSLTIQCQVDSQVTMMFWYRQQPGQSLTLIATANQGSEATYESGFVIDKFPISRPNLTFSTLTVSNMSPEDSSIYLCSVLGTLNTEAFFGQGTRLTVV.

The chain links TRBV12-3 or TRBV12-4 to TRBJ2-5; 7 bases line up with TRBD2. The V segment lost 5 bases and the J segment 3 bases; nucleotides outside the gene matches: 3. This CDR3 has 13 residues. The CDR3 spells CASSRLAEETQYF. The CDR3 nucleotides read TGTGCCAGCAGTCGCCTAGCGGAAGAGACCCAGTACTTC.

This rearrangement joins TRBV12-5 to TRBJ2-5; D not resolved. The germline CDR1 and CDR2 sequences are LGHNT and FRNRAP. This CDR3 has 15 amino acids. V lost 0 bases, J lost 2 bases, and 10 bases lay in between. Here the CDR3 reads CASGLVRGVQETQYF. DNA for the CDR3: TGTGCTAGTGGTTTGGTACGAGGAGTTCAAGAGACCCAGTACTTC.

This rearrangement joins TRBV12-3 or TRBV12-4 to TRBJ2-1, with 7 bases identical to TRBD2. J lost 6 bases, V lost 10 bases, and 12 bases had no gene match. The CDR3 has 14 amino acids. CDR3: CATTGTTFSNEQFF. The DNA of the CDR3 is TGTGCCACCACCGGGACTACCTTCTCCAATGAGCAGTTCTTC.

This clonotype was counted a few times. The rearrangement uses TRBV5-1 and TRBJ2-7; D remains ambiguous. V was clipped by 0 bases and J by 0 bases, with 10 bases between them. There are 15 residues in the CDR3. The V gene's germline CDR1 is SGHRS and CDR2 YFSETQ. The CDR3: CASSLGASSSYEQYF. CDR3 nucleotide sequence: TGCGCCAGCAGCTTGGGAGCGAGTAGCTCCTACGAGCAGTACTTC.

V gene TRBV12-3 or TRBV12-4 combines with J gene TRBJ2-7, with 9 bases aligning to TRBD2. Trimming took 3 bases from V and 2 from J; bases not matched to a gene: 5. The CDR3 is 15 amino acids. In DNA, the CDR3 is TGTGCCAGCAGTTTCAGTGGCGGGAGGGCCTACGAGCAGTACTTC. As protein: CASSFSGGRAYEQYF.

The genes are TRBV15 and TRBJ2-4; the D is unclear. The CDR3 has 14 residues. The ends were cut back, 0 bases at V and 9 bases at J, with 12 bases in the middle. Germline V gives CDR1 LNHNV, CDR2 YYDKDF (reference sequence). This chain's CDR3 is CATSRDVDGFIQYF. The CDR3 DNA reads as TGTGCCACCAGCAGAGATGTAGACGGGTTCATTCAGTACTTC.

With respect to this clonotype: One junction end disagrees with the germline gene, perhaps due to a read error. The chain uses TRBV10-3 and TRBJ1-1; D remains ambiguous. The length of the CDR3 is 15 residues. Germline CDR1 reads ENHRY; CDR2 reads SYGVKD. CDR3 bases: TGTGCCTCAAGAAGCCGGGCAGCGCTGAATACTGAAGCTTTCTTT. Its protein product is CASRSRAALNTEAFF.

The genes are TRBV2 and TRBJ1-5, with D perhaps TRBD1 (6 bases). This CDR3 has 16 residues. Looked up from germline, CDR1 is SNHLY and CDR2 is FYNNEI. V lost 0 bases and J lost 7, with 16 bases in between. As DNA, the CDR3 is TGTGCCAGCAGTGAAGCGCTAGGGCAGGGGACCCAGCCCCAGCATTTT. Amino acids: CASSEALGQGTQPQHF.

This clonotype turned up a few times. The J gene is TRBJ1-1, the V gene TRBV7-9; the D gene is possibly TRBD1 (5 bases). This CDR3 region has 14 residues. Deletions cut 4 bases from V and 2 bases from J, with 11 bases between. Germline assignment: CDR1 SEHNR and CDR2 FQNEAQ (reference sequence). CDR3 protein: CASSSPGGNTEAFF. The DNA of the CDR3 is TGTGCCAGCAGCTCCCCGGGGGGAAACACTGAAGCTTTCTTT.

The CDR3 spells CASSSSGGPKNIQYF. The CDR3 DNA follows: TGTGCCAGCAGCTCTAGCGGGGGACCCAAAAACATTCAGTACTTC. The chain has TRBV7-9 and TRBJ2-4; 10 positions agree with TRBD2. Germline trimming cut 4 bases from V and 2 bases from J; bases unmatched to any gene: 2. The CDR3 is made up of 15 amino acids. Per germline, CDR1 SEHNR and CDR2 FQNEAQ (reference sequence).

The V call is TRBV20-1, the J call TRBJ2-7; D is perhaps TRBD2 (6 bases). CDR3 length: 13 residues. Per germline, CDR1 DFQATT and CDR2 SNEGSKA (reference sequence). V shed 1 base and J shed 6 bases, with 13 bases lying between them. The DNA of the CDR3 is TGCAGTGCTAGAGTCGGGGGATCGGCCGAGCAGTACTTC. It encodes CSARVGGSAEQYF.

The chain links TRBV7-9 to TRBJ2-2; 11 nucleotides match TRBD1. CDR3 length equals 16 residues. Germline V lookup: CDR1 SEHNR, CDR2 FQNEAQ (reference sequence). Trimming at V came to 4 bases and at J to 6 bases, leaving 7 bases not matched to a gene. The CDR3 DNA follows: TGTGCCAGCAGCTCTGGACAGGGGGCAACCGCCGGGGAGCTGTTTTTT. Translated: CASSSGQGATAGELFF. The full variable domain, in which reference TRBV7-9 and TRBJ2-2 provide the parts outside the CDR3, is DTGVSQNPRHKITKRGQNVTFRCDPISEHNRLYWYRQTLGQGPEFLTYFQNEAQLEKSRLLSDRFSAERPKGSFSTLEIQRTEQGDSAMYLCASSSGQGATAGELFFGEGSRLTVL.

This clonotype turned up a few times. The chain uses TRBV7-3 and TRBJ2-7, with D unresolved. V lost 7 bases to trimming and J lost 0 bases, with 7 bases between them. The V gene's germline CDR1 is SGHTA and CDR2 FQGTGA. This CDR3 region has 12 residues. CDR3 region: CASNTISYEQYF. In nucleotides, the CDR3 is TGTGCCAGCAACACGATCTCCTACGAGCAGTACTTC.

The chain combines TRBV7-3 with TRBJ2-1; the D call may be TRBD1 or TRBD2 (6 bases each). Trimming took off 5 bases at V and 9 bases at J, with 14 bases between the two ends. CDR1 and CDR2 from the germline V gene are SGHTA and FQGTGA. CDR3 size: 13 residues. CDR3 sequence: CASSPGAIGEQFF. The CDR3, as DNA: TGTGCCAGCAGCCCGGGGGCCATCGGTGAGCAGTTCTTC.

The rearrangement links TRBV7-2 to TRBJ2-3, with TRBD2 matching 7 bases. The CDR3 has 13 amino acids. With V trimmed by 10 bases and J by 0 bases, 4 bases remained unmatched. Per the germline V gene, CDR1 is SGHTA and CDR2 is FQGNSA. CDR3 DNA sequence: TGTGCCACTGGGCGGGGGAGCACAGATACGCAGTATTTT. Residues: CATGRGSTDTQYF.

The sample holds a few counts of this clonotype. The chain uses TRBV12-3 or TRBV12-4 and TRBJ1-2; D is possibly TRBD1 (6 bases). This CDR3 spans 13 amino acids. Trimming cost V 6 bases and J 2 bases, with 10 bases left between them. The CDR3 DNA sequence: TGTGCCAGCAGGGCACAGGGAAACTATGGCTACACCTTC. It translates to CASRAQGNYGYTF.